The 27 T cell receptor beta chains below come from one sample, sequenced in a study of OX40 agonist ivuxolimab in advanced cancers. The library was generated by the immunoSEQ multiplex PCR assay. Not all clones reach the TCRdb copy of this immuneACCESS table, which keeps in-frame sequences only. Checked studies attribute under half of the gap to unresolved V genes and leave the rest unexplained. The sample profile shows about 67,000 clones; about four fifths of them were found once. In total, the top ten clones hold 5.5% to 6% of the sample. The specimen comprised CD4+ or CD8+ T cells sorted from blood, sampled in a trial of the OX40 agonist ivuxolimab. These receptor sequences come from an adult with an advanced solid tumor such as melanoma, head and neck, liver or kidney cancer.

The rearrangement links TRBV2 to TRBJ2-7; 9 positions match TRBD1. Germline V gene sequence: CDR1 SNHLY, CDR2 FYNNEI. The CDR3 extends over 16 amino acids. V gave up 0 bases and J gave up 0 bases; unmatched junction bases: 3. The chain's CDR3 is CASSEAGTGSSYEQYF. Here the CDR3 DNA reads TGTGCCAGCAGTGAAGCGGGGACAGGGTCCTCCTACGAGCAGTACTTC.

V and J are TRBV7-2 and TRBJ2-7; D is unresolved. V was trimmed by 1 base and J by 0 bases, leaving 10 bases between them. Germline V gene sequence: CDR1 SGHTA, CDR2 FQGNSA. The CDR3 is made up of 15 amino acids. This chain's CDR3 is CASSLGYLDSYEQYF. CDR3 sequence (DNA): TGTGCCAGCAGCTTAGGTTACCTGGACTCCTACGAGCAGTACTTC. The whole variable domain, filled in from reference TRBV7-2 and TRBJ2-7, reads GAGVSQSPSNKVTEKGKDVELRCDPISGHTALYWYRQSLGQGLEFLIYFQGNSAPDKSGLPSDRFSAERTGGSVSTLTIQRTQQEDSAVYLCASSLGYLDSYEQYFGPGTRLTVT.

The chain has TRBV7-2 and TRBJ1-2, with 9 bases fitting TRBD1. V gave up 6 bases and J gave up 4 bases; unmatched junction bases: 9. CDR1 is SGHTA, CDR2 FQGNSA, per germline. CDR3 length equals 15 residues. The CDR3 nucleotides read TGTGCCAGCAGTTTCGGACAGGGGCTCGGCTATGGCTACACCTTC. This gives the protein CASSFGQGLGYGYTF.

This sequence joins TRBV2 and TRBJ1-1, with D perhaps TRBD1 (6 bases). This CDR3 spans 13 amino acids. Trimming shortened V by 8 bases and J by 4 bases, and 14 bases separated the two germline ends. The germline gives CDR1 SNHLY, CDR2 FYNNEI. CDR3 residues: CASSEGGLTEAFF. DNA of the CDR3: TGTGCCAGCTCAGAGGGGGGGCTCACTGAAGCTTTCTTT.

V gene TRBV14 combines with J gene TRBJ1-4; perhaps TRBD1 as D (6 bases). The CDR3 has 16 residues. The V gene's germline CDR1 is SGHDN and CDR2 FVKESK. V lost 0 bases, J lost 5 bases, and 13 bases lay in between. CDR3 loop: CASSQETGFMNEKLFF. CDR3 bases: TGTGCCAGCAGCCAAGAAACAGGGTTTATGAATGAAAAACTGTTTTTT. Complete variable domain (other parts from reference TRBV14 and TRBJ1-4): EAGVTQFPSHSVIEKGQTVTLRCDPISGHDNLYWYRRVMGKEIKFLLHFVKESKQDESGMPNNRFLAERTGGTYSTLKVQPAELEDSGVYFCASSQETGFMNEKLFFGSGTQLSVL.

The chain combines TRBV19 with TRBJ2-3; no firm D call. The V end was cut by 3 bases, the J end by 9 bases, with 16 bases between. The CDR3 extends over 14 amino acids. CDR1 is LNHDA, CDR2 SQIVND, per germline (reference sequence). The CDR3 here is CASSILGRMGTQYF. DNA for the CDR3: TGTGCCAGTAGTATCTTGGGCCGAATGGGAACGCAGTATTTT.

The chain combines TRBV28 with TRBJ2-5; no firm D call. This CDR3 has 14 residues. CDR1 is MDHEN, CDR2 SYDVKM, per germline. Trimming took 5 bases from V and 0 from J, leaving 10 bases between them. The CDR3 region has the DNA TGTGCCAGCAGTCAAATTCCTCACCAAGAGACCCAGTACTTC. Translating it yields CASSQIPHQETQYF.

The chain combines TRBV4-1 with TRBJ2-1; D is unresolved. The CDR3 spans 14 residues. The V end was cut by 3 bases, the J end by 2 bases, with 8 bases between. Germline-derived CDR1 and CDR2 are MGHRA and YSYEKL. For the CDR3, the DNA is TGCGCCAGCAGCCAGTCGAGTACCTACAATGAGCAGTTCTTC. Translation: CASSQSSTYNEQFF.

This CDR3 is CASSIRGDSYNEQFF. CDR3 nucleotide sequence: TGTGCCAGCTCAATACGGGGGGACTCCTACAATGAGCAGTTCTTC. V usage is TRBV18 and J usage is TRBJ2-1; 7 bases agree with TRBD2. The CDR3 is made up of 15 amino acids. The germline V gene has CDR1 KGHSH and CDR2 LQKENI. The junction had 4 bases not matched to a gene; V was cut back by 5 bases and J by 0 bases.

The gene calls are TRBV4-3 and TRBJ2-5, with a possible D match to TRBD2 (6 bases). V lost 0 bases and J lost 4, with 12 bases in between. The CDR3 is made up of 15 amino acids. Germline CDR1 LGHNA, CDR2 YSLEER. The CDR3 is CASSQDFPAGETQYF. CDR3 DNA: TGCGCCAGCAGCCAAGATTTTCCAGCGGGAGAGACCCAGTACTTC.

The rearrangement links TRBV6-1 to TRBJ1-2, with D uncertain. V was cut by 10 bases and J by 4 bases, with 16 bases left in between. CDR3 length: 13 residues. Germline-derived CDR1 and CDR2 are MNHNS and SASEGT. The DNA for the CDR3 is TGTGCCATGATGACCCCAGTGGGCTATGGCTACACCTTC. This encodes CAMMTPVGYGYTF.

This clone came up a few times. V gene TRBV21-1 combines with J gene TRBJ2-7. TRBV21-1 is termed a pseudogene. This CDR3 contains 12 residues. The CDR3: CAPGYLVYEQYV. DNA for the CDR3: TGTGCCCCCGGATATTTGGTTTACGAGCAGTACGTC.

V and J are TRBV28 and TRBJ2-1; no clear D gene. V was pared by 4 bases and J by 7 bases, with 26 bases between. The CDR3 runs 18 residues. Germline loops: CDR1 MDHEN, CDR2 SYDVKM. The CDR3 nucleotides are TGTGCCAGCAGTTACGGCGAGAGTTTGTCAGGATACGGTAATGAGCAGTTCTTC. Its translation: CASSYGESLSGYGNEQFF. The entire variable domain, with the rest obtained from reference TRBV28 and TRBJ2-1, is as follows: DVKVTQSSRYLVKRTGEKVFLECVQDMDHENMFWYRQDPGLGLRLIYFSYDVKMKEKGDIPEGYSVSREKKERFSLILESASTNQTSMYLCASSYGESLSGYGNEQFFGPGTRLTVL.

This rearrangement joins TRBV7-2 to TRBJ2-7; either TRBD1 or TRBD2 may fit D (5 bases each). The CDR3 is made up of 14 amino acids. Germline V gene data show CDR1 as SGHTA and CDR2 as FQGNSA. V was clipped by 4 bases and J by 1 base, with 11 bases between them. The CDR3 coding sequence is TGTGCCAGCAGCTCGTCCGGGGCGTCCTACGAGCAGTACTTC. As protein: CASSSSGASYEQYF.

The V gene is TRBV11-2, the J gene TRBJ2-1; TRBD2 aligns across 9 bases. V gave up 2 bases and J gave up 0 bases; unmatched junction bases: 11. The CDR3 totals 19 residues. Germline CDR1 and CDR2: SGHAT and FQNNGV. The DNA of the CDR3 is TGTGCCAGCAGCTTATGGGCCGCTAGCGGGATCAGCTCCTACAATGAGCAGTTCTTC. Residues: CASSLWAASGISSYNEQFF. The full variable domain, its missing parts supplied by reference TRBV11-2 and TRBJ2-1, is EAGVAQSPRYKIIEKRQSVAFWCNPISGHATLYWYQQILGQGPKLLIQFQNNGVVDDSQLPKDRFSAERLKGVDSTLKIQPAKLEDSAVYLCASSLWAASGISSYNEQFFGPGTRLTVL.

The chain is built from TRBV21-1 and TRBJ2-1; TRBD2, the table's D call, was not compared with the DNA. TRBV21-1 is annotated as a pseudogene. The CDR3 loop spans 17 amino acids. The CDR3 here is CASSKRPMGPSGNEQFF. The CDR3 region has the DNA TGTGCCAGCAGCAAACGGCCTATGGGGCCTAGCGGTAATGAGCAGTTCTTC.

Only a few counts were recorded for this clone. This chain links TRBV7-2 with TRBJ1-2; 8 bases agree with TRBD1. Germline loops: CDR1 SGHTA, CDR2 FQGNSA. The CDR3 has 15 residues. J lost 3 bases, V lost 4 bases, and 7 bases had no gene match. This CDR3 reads CASSSRTGSDYGYTF. CDR3 DNA: TGTGCCAGCAGCTCCCGGACAGGGTCCGACTATGGCTACACCTTC.

This clone was seen a few times. The gene calls are TRBV30 and TRBJ1-2; D ambiguous. This CDR3 comprises 13 residues. The germline V gene encodes CDR1 GTSNPN and CDR2 SVGIG (reference sequence). V was trimmed by 5 bases and J by 3 bases, leaving 13 bases between them. The CDR3 region has the DNA TGTGCCTGGCACTCGGTTAAAGACTATGGCTACACCTTC. As protein: CAWHSVKDYGYTF.

The V call is TRBV19, the J call TRBJ1-3; D gene unclear. The CDR3 sequence is 14 residues long. The ends were cut back, 4 bases at V and 0 bases at J, with 7 bases in the middle. Germline loops: CDR1 LNHDA, CDR2 SQIVND (reference sequence). The CDR3, as DNA: TGTGCCAGTAGTACAGGATACTCTGGAAACACCATATATTTT. It specifies CASSTGYSGNTIYF.

This chain connects TRBV11-2 to TRBJ2-5, with 11 bases that match TRBD1. The CDR3 contains 15 residues. Trimming removed 2 bases from V and 4 bases from J; junction bases left unmatched: 3. CDR1 is SGHAT and CDR2 is FQNNGV in the germline V gene. The CDR3 region has the DNA TGTGCCAGCAGCTTATCGGACAGGGGGCCAGAGACCCAGTACTTC. Protein: CASSLSDRGPETQYF.

The rearrangement joins TRBV5-6 to TRBJ2-2, with no clear D. Trimming shortened V by 5 bases and J by 1 base, and 18 bases separated the two germline ends. Germline CDR1 reads SGHDT; CDR2 reads YYEEEE. CDR3 size: 17 residues. CDR3 sequence reads: CASRAGFEVENTGELFF. The CDR3 bases are TGTGCCAGCAGGGCCGGATTCGAGGTGGAGAACACCGGGGAGCTGTTTTTT.

This clone was seen a single time. This chain connects TRBV6-4 to TRBJ2-1; 7 bases fit TRBD1. Germline CDR1 reads MRHNA; CDR2 reads SNTAGT. The CDR3 has 15 amino acids. J lost 0 bases, V lost 8 bases, and 7 bases had no gene match. As DNA, the CDR3 is TGTGCCAGCTCATTATCAGGGGGCTCCTACAATGAGCAGTTCTTC. As protein: CASSLSGGSYNEQFF.

The genes are TRBV6-6 and TRBJ2-1, with D hard to call. Germline CDR1 and CDR2: MNHNY and SVGAGI (reference sequence). The length of the CDR3 is 15 residues. The V gene lost 2 bases and the J gene lost 0 bases, with 8 bases spanning the gap. In DNA, the CDR3 is TGTGCCAGCAGTTACCCCGGTAGCTCCTACAATGAGCAGTTCTTC. Protein product: CASSYPGSSYNEQFF.

This chain uses TRBV9 with TRBJ2-2; 9 bases agree with TRBD2. Germline CDR1 and CDR2: SGDLS and YYNGEE. J was trimmed by 4 bases and V by 5 bases; bases with no gene match: 3. This CDR3 has 14 residues. In DNA, the CDR3 is TGTGCCAGCAGTACTAGCGGGCGCACCGGGGAGCTGTTTTTT. Translation gives CASSTSGRTGELFF.

The V gene is TRBV6-5, the J gene TRBJ2-7; D perhaps matches TRBD1 (6 bases). The CDR3 length is 13 residues. CDR1 is MNHEY, CDR2 SVGAGI, per germline. Trimming left V 6 bases short and J 3 bases short, with 12 bases between. The CDR3 loop is CASSRTEYYEQYV. CDR3 bases: TGTGCCAGCAGCCGGACAGAGTACTACGAGCAGTACGTC.

The gene calls are TRBV15 and TRBJ2-3; possible D gene TRBD1, 5 bases. Germline V CDR1 and CDR2: LNHNV, YYDKDF (reference sequence). The length of the CDR3 is 14 residues. V lost 11 bases and J 1 base, leaving 16 bases between the germline ends. The CDR3 region has the DNA TGTGCCTCTAATGATGGCAGGGGCACAGATACGCAGTATTTT. This encodes CASNDGRGTDTQYF.

CDR3 amino acids: CASSLAGVAGAHEQYF. Here the CDR3 DNA reads TGTGCCAGCAGCCTCGCGGGGGTAGCGGGAGCTCACGAGCAGTACTTC. V gene TRBV14 combines with J gene TRBJ2-7; 9 nucleotides line up with TRBD2. Germline CDR1 reads SGHDN; CDR2 reads FVKESK. The CDR3 extends over 16 amino acids. Germline trimming cut 4 bases from V and 5 bases from J; bases unmatched to any gene: 12. Full variable domain (outside the CDR3, taken from reference TRBV14 and TRBJ2-7): EAGVTQFPSHSVIEKGQTVTLRCDPISGHDNLYWYRRVMGKEIKFLLHFVKESKQDESGMPNNRFLAERTGGTYSTLKVQPAELEDSGVYFCASSLAGVAGAHEQYFGPGTRLTVT.